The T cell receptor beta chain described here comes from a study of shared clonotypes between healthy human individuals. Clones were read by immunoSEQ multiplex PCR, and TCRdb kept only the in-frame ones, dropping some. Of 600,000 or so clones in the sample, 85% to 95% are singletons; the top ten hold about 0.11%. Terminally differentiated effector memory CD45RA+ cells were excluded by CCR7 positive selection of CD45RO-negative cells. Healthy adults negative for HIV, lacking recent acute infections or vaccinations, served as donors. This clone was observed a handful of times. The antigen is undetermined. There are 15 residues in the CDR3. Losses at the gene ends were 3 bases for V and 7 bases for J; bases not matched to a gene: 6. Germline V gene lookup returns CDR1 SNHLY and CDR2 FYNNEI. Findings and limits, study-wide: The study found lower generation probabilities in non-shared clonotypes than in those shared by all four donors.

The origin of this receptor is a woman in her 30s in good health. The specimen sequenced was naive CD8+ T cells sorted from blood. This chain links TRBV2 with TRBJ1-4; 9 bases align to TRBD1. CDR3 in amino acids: CASSDSGTGSEKLFF. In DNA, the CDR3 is TGTGCCAGCAGTGACTCCGGGACAGGGTCTGAAAAACTGTTTTTT.